This T cell receptor beta chain was sequenced in a study of blood T cell repertoires in COVID-19. For the study at large: COVID-19 samples, acute and convalescent, were from the United States, Italy and Spain. The analysed material was cDNA or gDNA that came from T cells, B-cell-depleted T cells, or PBMCs.

Original processing methods: Amplifying reference gene primers gave estimates of nucleated cell counts. Measured with immunoSEQ multiplex PCR; TCRdb has only the in-frame clones, and not every one. The DNA was the basis for D and trimming; V, J and clone size are from that table. This sample yields 300,000 to 350,000 clones, of which almost 90% are seen a single time; 2.9% belongs to the top ten. Germline assignment: CDR1 GTSNPN and CDR2 SVGIG (reference sequence). With 4 bases removed from V and 4 bases from J, the gap between germline ends came to 16 bases. The CDR3 sequence is 14 residues long. Sequenced material: peripheral blood. The TCR originated in a young woman with COVID-19, enrolled during active disease. The chain combines TRBV30 with TRBJ1-2; D is perhaps TRBD1 (5 bases). The CDR3 coding sequence is TGTGCCTGGAACGGGGCGGGACCATTCTATGGCTACACCTTC. It encodes CAWNGAGPFYGYTF.